This T cell receptor beta chain appears in the sequencing data of a study of OX40 agonist ivuxolimab in advanced cancers. Across the whole study: Given to patients was ivuxolimab, an agonistic anti-OX40 (CD134) antibody.

Study findings and constraints: In the expanded peripheral T cells, antigen specificity was never determined.

A remark on this clone: Its antigen is not identified.

This CDR3 spans 13 amino acids. V shed 7 bases, J shed 6 bases, and the junction held 8 bases outside the gene matches. The germline CDR1 and CDR2 sequences are MDHEN and SYDVKM. Sequencing was performed with immunoSEQ multiplex PCR; in TCRdb, only in-frame clones are kept and a portion is missing. The sample lists about 50,000 clones, roughly 90% occurring once. The clonotype comes from an adult with an advanced solid tumor such as melanoma, head and neck, liver or kidney cancer. Source: CD4+ or CD8+ T cells sorted from blood, taken in a trial of the OX40 agonist ivuxolimab. The V call is TRBV28, the J call TRBJ2-7; 8 bases fit TRBD1. CDR3 DNA: TGTGCCAGCACCTGGATAGACAGGGGCGAGCAGTACTTC. Translation gives CASTWIDRGEQYF.